The clone carrying this T cell receptor (beta chain) was picked up a small number of times. TCRdb redid the calling of the RT-PCR reads with MiXCR, one entry per CDR3 protein. In the table there are 20,000 or so distinct CDR3 sequences, about 30% of which are singletons. The data were obtained in a study of patients and donors after allogeneic stem cell transplantation. The CDR3 contains 13 residues. V lost 5 bases and J 5 bases, leaving 12 bases between the germline ends. The germline V gene has CDR1 LGHNA and CDR2 YNFKEQ. The specimen sequenced was blood, either unsorted or a sorted T cell fraction (not recorded which). The V gene is TRBV4-2, the J gene TRBJ1-1; the D is unclear. The source of this sequence is a human donor who was either an allogeneic HSCT recipient or a stem cell or donor lymphocyte infusion donor (not recorded which). It is not recorded whose cells these are; they may come from a transplant donor. The CDR3 protein is CASSSGFITEAFF. CDR3 nucleotides: TGTGCCAGCAGCTCCGGGTTTATAACTGAAGCTTTCTTT.